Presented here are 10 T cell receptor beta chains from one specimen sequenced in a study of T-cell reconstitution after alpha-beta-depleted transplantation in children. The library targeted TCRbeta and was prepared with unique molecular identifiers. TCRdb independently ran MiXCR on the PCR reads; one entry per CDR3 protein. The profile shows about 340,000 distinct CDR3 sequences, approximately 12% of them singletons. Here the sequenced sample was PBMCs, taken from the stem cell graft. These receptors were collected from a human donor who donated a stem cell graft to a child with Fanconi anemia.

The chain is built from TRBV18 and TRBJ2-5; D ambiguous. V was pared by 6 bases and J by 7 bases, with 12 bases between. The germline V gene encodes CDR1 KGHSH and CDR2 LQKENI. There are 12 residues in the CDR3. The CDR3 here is CASSPNDVTQYF. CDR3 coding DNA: TGTGCCAGCTCGCCCAACGATGTGACCCAGTACTTC. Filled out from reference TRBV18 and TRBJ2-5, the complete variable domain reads NAGVMQNPRHLVRRRGQEARLRCSPMKGHSHVYWYRQLPEEGLKFMVYLQKENIIDESGMPKERFSAEFPKEGPSILRIQQVVRGDSAAYFCASSPNDVTQYFGPGTRLLVL.

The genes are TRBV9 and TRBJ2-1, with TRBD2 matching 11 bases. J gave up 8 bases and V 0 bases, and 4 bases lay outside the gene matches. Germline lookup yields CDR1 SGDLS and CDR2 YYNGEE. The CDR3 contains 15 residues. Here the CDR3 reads CASSVGIAGGHEQFF. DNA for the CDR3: TGTGCCAGCAGCGTAGGTATAGCGGGGGGGCATGAGCAGTTCTTC.

DNA of the CDR3: TGCGCCAGCAGTCAGGACCTGGTAGGAACCCAGTACTTC. It yields the protein CASSQDLVGTQYF. The chain employs TRBV10-1 and TRBJ2-5; D is unclear. This CDR3 is 13 amino acids long. V was cut by 5 bases and J by 8 bases, with 15 bases left in between. Germline CDR1 is WNHNN and CDR2 is SYGVQD (reference sequence).

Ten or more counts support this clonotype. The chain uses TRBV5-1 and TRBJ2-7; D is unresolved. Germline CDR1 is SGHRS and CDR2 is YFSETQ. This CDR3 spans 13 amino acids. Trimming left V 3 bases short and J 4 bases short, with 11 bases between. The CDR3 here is CASSSLPGYEQYF. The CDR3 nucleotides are TGCGCCAGCAGCTCCCTACCGGGTTACGAGCAGTACTTC. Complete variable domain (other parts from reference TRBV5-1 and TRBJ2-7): KAGVTQTPRYLIKTRGQQVTLSCSPISGHRSVSWYQQTPGQGLQFLFEYFSETQRNKGNFPGRFSGRQFSNSRSEMNVSTLELGDSALYLCASSSLPGYEQYFGPGTRLTVT.

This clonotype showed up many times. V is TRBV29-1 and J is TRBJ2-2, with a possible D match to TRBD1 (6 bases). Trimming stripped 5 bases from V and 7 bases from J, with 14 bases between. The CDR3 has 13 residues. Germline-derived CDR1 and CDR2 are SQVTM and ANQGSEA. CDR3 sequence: CSVYRDGNGELFF. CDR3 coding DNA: TGCAGCGTTTACAGGGATGGAAACGGGGAGCTGTTTTTT.

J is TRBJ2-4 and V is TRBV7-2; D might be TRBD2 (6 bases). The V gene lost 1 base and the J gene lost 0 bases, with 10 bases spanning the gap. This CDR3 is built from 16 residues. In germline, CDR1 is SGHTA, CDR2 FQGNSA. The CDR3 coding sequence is TGTGCCAGCAGCTTAGATGGGGGACTAGCCAAAAACATTCAGTACTTC. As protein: CASSLDGGLAKNIQYF.

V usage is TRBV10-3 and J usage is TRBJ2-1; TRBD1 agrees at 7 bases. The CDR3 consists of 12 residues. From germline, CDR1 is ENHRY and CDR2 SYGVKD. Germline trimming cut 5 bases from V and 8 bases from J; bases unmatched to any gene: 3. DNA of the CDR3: TGTGCCATCAGTCAAACAGGGGATGAGCAGTTCTTC. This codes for CAISQTGDEQFF.

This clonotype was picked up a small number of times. CDR3 loop: CASSESRGAGNTIYF. The CDR3 region has the DNA TGTGCCAGCAGTGAGTCCAGGGGAGCTGGAAACACCATATATTTT. The chain employs TRBV6-1 and TRBJ1-3; TRBD1 might be the D (6 bases). Trimming took 3 bases from V and 2 from J, leaving 11 bases between them. Germline values: CDR1 MNHNS, CDR2 SASEGT. The CDR3 is 15 residues long.

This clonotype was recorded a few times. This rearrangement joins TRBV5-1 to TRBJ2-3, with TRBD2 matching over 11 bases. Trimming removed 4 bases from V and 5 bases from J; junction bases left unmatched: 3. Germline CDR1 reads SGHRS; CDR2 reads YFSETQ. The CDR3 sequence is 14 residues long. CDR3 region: CASSPGTSGDTQYF. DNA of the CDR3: TGCGCCAGCAGCCCCGGGACTAGCGGAGATACGCAGTATTTT.

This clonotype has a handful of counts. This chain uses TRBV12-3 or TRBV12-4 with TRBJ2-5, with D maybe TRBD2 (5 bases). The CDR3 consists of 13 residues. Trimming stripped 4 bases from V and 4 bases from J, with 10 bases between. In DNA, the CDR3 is TGTGCCAGCAGTTCGGACTTTCGAGAGACCCAGTACTTC. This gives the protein CASSSDFRETQYF.